These T cell receptor beta chains were read from a single sample in a study of blood T cell repertoires in COVID-19. Method: immunoSEQ multiplex PCR; TCRdb's copy keeps in-frame clones and lacks some. The table shows about 330,000 clones, with 88% occurring only once. The sequencing input was PBMCs or T cells enriched from blood (not recorded which). These receptors were taken from a young man who had recovered from COVID-19. CDR3s include the opening cysteine and the closing phenylalanine or tryptophan. The D gene is left open where the match is weak. Clone size is given for some rows only: seen once, a few or many times, or a class if the clone is expanded.

D: TRBD2
V: TRBV4-1
size: -
J: TRBJ2-1
CDR3: CASSQEPGGYNEQFF
DNA: TGCGCCAGCAGCCAAGAGCCGGGGGGCTACAATGAGCAGTTCTTC

D: TRBD1
V: TRBV27
size: -
J: TRBJ2-7
CDR3: CASSFNRGHEQYF
DNA: TGTGCCAGCAGTTTTAACAGGGGCCACGAGCAGTACTTC

D: -
V: TRBV7-6
size: -
J: TRBJ2-2
CDR3: CASSSQAAGTGELFF
DNA: TGTGCCAGCAGCTCCCAAGCGGCGGGTACCGGGGAGCTGTTTTTT

D: TRBD1
V: TRBV3-1/TRBV3-2
size: -
J: TRBJ2-1
CDR3: CASSQSGTGYINEQFF
DNA: TGTGCCAGCAGCCAGTCCGGGACAGGGTATATCAATGAGCAGTTCTTC

D: TRBD1
V: TRBV20-1
size: few
J: TRBJ2-7
CDR3: CSASAPPGGVGTGGYEQYF
DNA: TGCAGTGCTAGTGCCCCCCCAGGGGGAGTTGGGACAGGGGGTTACGAGCAGTACTTC

D: TRBD2
V: TRBV10-2
size: -
J: TRBJ2-1
CDR3: CASSRSGAYNEQFF
DNA: TGCGCCAGCAGCCGTAGCGGGGCCTACAATGAGCAGTTCTTC

D: TRBD2
V: TRBV5-1
size: -
J: TRBJ2-3
CDR3: CASSPGPVRGDTDTQYF
DNA: TGCGCCAGCAGCCCCGGGCCGGTGCGGGGGGACACAGATACGCAGTATTTT

D: -
V: TRBV30
size: -
J: TRBJ2-1
CDR3: CAWGKQGGEQFF
DNA: TGTGCCTGGGGTAAACAGGGCGGTGAGCAGTTCTTC

D: TRBD1
V: TRBV19
size: -
J: TRBJ2-6
CDR3: CASNGDRSGSGANVLTF
DNA: TGTGCCAGTAATGGGGACAGGAGTGGCTCTGGGGCCAACGTCCTGACTTTC

D: TRBD1
V: TRBV7-9
size: -
J: TRBJ1-5
CDR3: CASSAGTASNQPQHF
DNA: TGTGCCAGCAGCGCCGGGACAGCCTCTAATCAGCCCCAGCATTTT

D: TRBD2
V: TRBV5-1
size: -
J: TRBJ2-1
CDR3: CASSLGRTSEGRNEQFF
DNA: TGCGCCAGCAGCTTGGGCCGAACTAGCGAAGGTAGAAATGAGCAGTTCTTC

D: -
V: TRBV28
size: -
J: TRBJ1-2
CDR3: CASSLRGRGYGYTF
DNA: TGTGCCAGCAGTTTGCGGGGGAGGGGCTATGGCTACACCTTC

D: -
V: TRBV4-1
size: -
J: TRBJ1-1
CDR3: CASSQWEGTEAFF
DNA: TGCGCCAGCAGCCAATGGGAGGGCACTGAAGCTTTCTTT

D: TRBD1
V: TRBV4-2
size: few
J: TRBJ1-4
CDR3: CASSQGQGVGATNEKLFF
DNA: TGTGCCAGCAGCCAGGGACAGGGGGTCGGGGCAACTAATGAAAAACTGTTTTTT

D: TRBD1
V: TRBV7-9
size: -
J: TRBJ2-1
CDR3: CASTVLGVGGNNEQFF
DNA: TGTGCCAGCACCGTGTTGGGTGTAGGGGGCAACAATGAGCAGTTCTTC

D: -
V: TRBV9
size: -
J: TRBJ2-2
CDR3: CASSVEDTYTGELFF
DNA: TGTGCCAGCAGCGTAGAGGACACCTACACCGGGGAGCTGTTTTTT

D: -
V: TRBV18
size: -
J: TRBJ2-3
CDR3: CASSSKRGFGADTQYF
DNA: TGTGCCAGCTCATCAAAAAGGGGATTTGGGGCAGATACGCAGTATTTT

D: TRBD2
V: TRBV2
size: once
J: TRBJ2-1
CDR3: CASSVASGVVDEQFF
DNA: TGTGCCAGCAGTGTTGCTAGCGGGGTCGTCGATGAGCAGTTCTTC

D: -
V: TRBV7-6
size: -
J: TRBJ1-6
CDR3: CASSPVPQTDSPLHF
DNA: TGTGCCAGCAGCCCCGTTCCACAGACCGATTCACCCCTCCACTTT

D: -
V: TRBV9
size: -
J: TRBJ1-2
CDR3: CASSARGGVLGYTF
DNA: TGTGCCAGCAGCGCCCGGGGGGGAGTGTTGGGCTACACCTTC

D: TRBD1
V: TRBV5-4
size: -
J: TRBJ2-1
CDR3: CASSLAGGQYNEQFF
DNA: TGTGCCAGCAGCTTGGCAGGGGGTCAATACAATGAGCAGTTCTTC

D: -
V: TRBV11-2
size: -
J: TRBJ2-7
CDR3: CASSLAGNRGYF
DNA: TGTGCCAGCAGCTTAGCCGGCAACCGCGGGTACTTC

D: -
V: TRBV29-1
size: -
J: TRBJ2-1
CDR3: CSVHGVGDEQFF
DNA: TGCAGCGTGCACGGTGTGGGCGATGAGCAGTTCTTC

D: -
V: TRBV28
size: -
J: TRBJ1-2
CDR3: CASQRQGYTF
DNA: TGTGCCAGCCAAAGACAGGGCTACACCTTC

D: TRBD1
V: TRBV7-3
size: -
J: TRBJ1-6
CDR3: CASSRSGQGGSPLHF
DNA: TGTGCCAGCAGCCGTTCGGGACAGGGTGGTTCACCCCTCCACTTT

D: TRBD2
V: TRBV5-1
size: -
J: TRBJ2-4
CDR3: CASSLARTSGGNIQYF
DNA: TGCGCCAGCAGCTTGGCTCGGACTAGCGGGGGAAACATTCAGTACTTC

D: TRBD2
V: TRBV5-1
size: -
J: TRBJ2-1
CDR3: CASSSLAGGDEQFF
DNA: TGCGCCAGCAGCTCCTTAGCGGGGGGCGATGAGCAGTTCTTC

D: -
V: TRBV5-1
size: -
J: TRBJ1-5
CDR3: CASSPAGVSNQPQHF
DNA: TGCGCCAGCAGCCCCGCCGGGGTTAGCAATCAGCCCCAGCATTTT

D: TRBD2
V: TRBV6-2/TRBV6-3
size: -
J: TRBJ2-7
CDR3: CASSAGLAGAYEQYF
DNA: TGTGCCAGCAGTGCGGGACTAGCGGGGGCCTACGAGCAGTACTTC

D: -
V: TRBV19
size: -
J: TRBJ1-3
CDR3: CASSPWASSGNTIYF
DNA: TGTGCCAGTAGTCCCTGGGCCTCCTCTGGAAACACCATATATTTT

D: -
V: TRBV5-1
size: -
J: TRBJ1-3
CDR3: CASSFAPLAGDNSGNTIYF
DNA: TGCGCCAGCAGCTTTGCTCCCTTGGCAGGGGACAACTCTGGAAACACCATATATTTT

D: -
V: TRBV28
size: -
J: TRBJ2-2
CDR3: CATQELTGELFF
DNA: TGTGCCACTCAGGAACTCACCGGGGAGCTGTTTTTT

D: -
V: TRBV28
size: -
J: TRBJ2-4
CDR3: CASSPTGTKNIQYF
DNA: TGTGCCAGCAGCCCTACAGGGACCAAAAACATTCAGTACTTC

D: TRBD1
V: TRBV7-6
size: -
J: TRBJ2-7
CDR3: CASSLDRASYEQYF
DNA: TGTGCCAGCAGCCTGGACAGGGCCTCCTACGAGCAGTACTTC

D: -
V: TRBV18
size: few
J: TRBJ1-1
CDR3: CASSPDIIMNTEAFF
DNA: TGTGCCAGCTCACCGGACATTATCATGAACACTGAAGCTTTCTTT

D: TRBD1
V: TRBV11-2
size: -
J: TRBJ1-1
CDR3: CASSLGQANTEAFF
DNA: TGTGCCAGCAGCCTGGGACAGGCGAACACTGAAGCTTTCTTT

D: -
V: TRBV2
size: -
J: TRBJ2-2
CDR3: CASSDSVGELFF
DNA: TGTGCCAGCAGTGACAGTGTCGGGGAGCTGTTTTTT

D: TRBD2
V: TRBV6-1
size: -
J: TRBJ2-3
CDR3: CASSEYGGGTQYF
DNA: TGTGCCAGCAGTGAATACGGGGGGGGTACGCAGTATTTT

D: TRBD1
V: TRBV9
size: -
J: TRBJ2-2
CDR3: CASSVSPGQGYTGELFF
DNA: TGTGCCAGCAGCGTCTCTCCGGGACAGGGGTACACCGGGGAGCTGTTTTTT

D: -
V: TRBV13
size: -
J: TRBJ2-7
CDR3: CASSFGDGTLYEQYF
DNA: TGTGCCAGCAGCTTCGGGGATGGGACTCTTTACGAGCAGTACTTC

D: -
V: TRBV24-1
size: once
J: TRBJ2-5
CDR3: CATSVGQNQETQYF
DNA: TGTGCCACCAGTGTTGGGCAGAATCAAGAGACCCAGTACTTC

D: TRBD1
V: TRBV25-1
size: -
J: TRBJ1-2
CDR3: CASSAGTGGLGYTF
DNA: TGTGCCAGCAGTGCCGGGACAGGGGGCCTTGGCTACACCTTC

D: TRBD1
V: TRBV7-9
size: few
J: TRBJ1-2
CDR3: CASSSGQGALNYGYTF
DNA: TGTGCCAGCAGCTCGGGACAGGGGGCGTTAAACTATGGCTACACCTTC

D: -
V: TRBV13
size: -
J: TRBJ2-7
CDR3: CASSLEGVDSYEQYF
DNA: TGTGCCAGCAGCTTAGAGGGGGTGGACTCCTACGAGCAGTACTTC

D: -
V: TRBV4-1
size: -
J: TRBJ1-6
CDR3: CASSQIGRNSPLHF
DNA: TGCGCCAGCAGCCAAATAGGGAGGAATTCACCCCTCCACTTT